This passage covers 20 T cell receptor beta chains from one sample sequenced in a study of STAT5B mutations in CD4+ large granular lymphocyte leukemia (dated by TCRdb to 2022 to 2024). The library was obtained by the immunoSEQ multiplex PCR assay. TCRdb obtained this table from immuneACCESS and retained in-frame rearrangements with V and J assigned. These tables miss some clones; where compared with another copy, unresolved V genes account for less than half of the shortfall, and the remainder is unexplained. Present in this sample are some 29,000 clones, over 70% of which were seen just once. Around 0.99% of the sample belongs to the ten largest clones. The source material was CD4+ T cells from blood buffy coats. These receptors were obtained from a human donor in good health.

This clone was detected only once. V usage is TRBV5-4 and J usage is TRBJ1-1; 9 nucleotides agree with TRBD1. The CDR3 consists of 14 residues. Looked up from germline, CDR1 is SGHNT and CDR2 is YYREEE (reference sequence). The J segment lost 5 bases and the V segment lost 4 bases, leaving 6 bases of the junction unmatched. For the CDR3, the DNA is TGTGCCAGCAGCACGACCGGGACAGGGACTGAAGCTTTCTTT. Protein sequence: CASSTTGTGTEAFF.

The V gene is TRBV7-3, the J gene TRBJ1-1, with a tentative D call TRBD1 (5 bases). The CDR3 has 13 residues. Germline CDR1 and CDR2: SGHTA and FQGTGA. Trimming stripped 5 bases from V and 1 base from J, with 8 bases between. The CDR3 spells CASSATGNTEAFF. CDR3 coding DNA: TGTGCCAGCAGCGCAACAGGGAACACTGAAGCTTTCTTT. The whole variable domain, remainder taken from reference TRBV7-3 and TRBJ1-1, is GAGVSQTPSNKVTEKGKYVELRCDPISGHTALYWYRQSLGQGPEFLIYFQGTGAADDSGLPNDRFFAVRPEGSVSTLKIQRTERGDSAVYLCASSATGNTEAFFGQGTRLTVV.

This chain links TRBV14 with TRBJ2-4; D tentatively reads TRBD1 or TRBD2 (5 bases each). This CDR3 has 13 residues. From germline, CDR1 is SGHDN and CDR2 FVKESK. V was clipped by 3 bases and J by 6 bases, with 9 bases between them. This CDR3 reads CASSQSGGNIQYF. CDR3 in DNA: TGTGCCAGCAGCCAGAGTGGGGGAAACATTCAGTACTTC.

The CDR3 region is CASSPLRASHEQYF. The CDR3 DNA sequence: TGTGCCAGCAGCCCACTTAGAGCAAGCCACGAGCAGTACTTC. The chain couples TRBV11-2 to TRBJ2-7; D is uncertain. CDR3 length: 14 residues. The V end was cut by 5 bases, the J end by 5 bases, with 16 bases between. Germline loops: CDR1 SGHAT, CDR2 FQNNGV.

V and J are TRBV4-2 and TRBJ1-3; no reliable D call. The CDR3 covers 14 residues. Germline CDR1 reads LGHNA; CDR2 reads YNFKEQ. The V end lost 1 base, the J end lost 0 bases, and 4 bases lay between the germline ends. This CDR3 is CASSQAFSGNTIYF. CDR3 in DNA: TGTGCCAGCAGCCAAGCATTCTCTGGAAACACCATATATTTT.

The V call is TRBV5-1, the J call TRBJ2-3, with a tentative D call TRBD1 (5 bases). Germline assignment: CDR1 SGHRS and CDR2 YFSETQ. CDR3 size: 14 residues. Trimming took 2 bases from V and 2 from J, leaving 9 bases between them. The DNA for the CDR3 is TGCGCCAGCAGCTTCAGGGCAGACACAGATACGCAGTATTTT. Its translation is CASSFRADTDTQYF.

The chain recombines TRBV25-1 with TRBJ2-3; D assignment may be TRBD1 or TRBD2 (5 bases each). The V gene lost 1 base and the J gene lost 4 bases, with 15 bases spanning the gap. This CDR3 is built from 16 residues. Germline CDR1 is MGHDK and CDR2 is SYGVNS. The chain's CDR3 is CASSEFGGLTADTQYF. Written as DNA, the CDR3 is TGTGCCAGCAGTGAATTTGGGGGATTGACGGCAGATACGCAGTATTTT.

This clone is a singleton in its sample. The chain is built from TRBV25-1 and TRBJ1-5, with TRBD1 as a possible D gene (6 bases). Germline loops: CDR1 MGHDK, CDR2 SYGVNS. This CDR3 is built from 15 residues. V lost 6 bases and J 1 base, leaving 13 bases between the germline ends. The CDR3 region is CASSVRGWSNQPQHF. The CDR3 DNA sequence: TGTGCCAGCAGCGTCAGGGGTTGGAGCAATCAGCCCCAGCATTTT.

This clone showed up just once. This chain connects TRBV5-1 to TRBJ2-1, with 8 bases matching TRBD2. This CDR3 contains 16 residues. With 0 bases clipped from V and 1 base from J, the junction kept 3 bases outside the gene matches. Germline V gene lookup returns CDR1 SGHRS and CDR2 YFSETQ. The CDR3 DNA follows: TGCGCCAGCAGCTTGGATCTAGCGGGTTCCTACAATGAGCAGTTCTTC. This codes for CASSLDLAGSYNEQFF.

The chain joins TRBV5-6 to TRBJ2-3; 9 bases are shared with TRBD2. The V gene's germline CDR1 is SGHDT and CDR2 YYEEEE. This CDR3 spans 14 amino acids. V was pared by 4 bases and J by 7 bases, with 7 bases of the junction left unmatched. The CDR3 DNA follows: TGTGCCAGCAGCCTGAAGCGGGGGGTATATACGCAGTATTTT. Protein product: CASSLKRGVYTQYF.

V is TRBV5-1 and J is TRBJ2-3; the D gene is possibly TRBD2 (5 bases). The CDR3 is made up of 14 amino acids. Germline V lookup: CDR1 SGHRS, CDR2 YFSETQ. V was pared by 3 bases and J by 2 bases, with 10 bases between. The CDR3 DNA reads TGCGCCAGCAGCTCCGGACTCTCCACAGATACGCAGTATTTT. Protein: CASSSGLSTDTQYF.

The chain couples TRBV7-9 to TRBJ1-1, with unresolved D. CDR1 is SEHNR, CDR2 FQNEAQ, per germline (reference sequence). This CDR3 is built from 13 residues. Trimming cost V 3 bases and J 3 bases, with 8 bases left between them. The CDR3 spells CASSLTQYTEAFF. CDR3 sequence (DNA): TGTGCCAGCAGCTTGACTCAATACACTGAAGCTTTCTTT.

The gene calls are TRBV5-1 and TRBJ2-3, with D perhaps matching TRBD2 (7 bases). The CDR3 runs 15 residues. The ends were cut back, 6 bases at V and 0 bases at J, with 14 bases in the middle. The germline gives CDR1 SGHRS, CDR2 YFSETQ. The DNA of the CDR3 is TGCGCCAGCAATCCGGGGGGCCTTAGCACAGATACGCAGTATTTT. It encodes CASNPGGLSTDTQYF.

This chain joins TRBV5-5 and TRBJ2-4; the match to TRBD1 covers 10 bases. CDR1 and CDR2 (germline): SGHKS, YYEKEE (reference sequence). The length of the CDR3 is 14 residues. J lost 8 bases, V lost 4 bases, and 6 bases had no gene match. The CDR3 reads CASSLGQGIDIQYF. The CDR3 DNA follows: TGTGCCAGCAGCCTGGGACAGGGGATAGACATTCAGTACTTC.

The chain recombines TRBV28 with TRBJ1-3; D unclear. Germline V gene data show CDR1 as MDHEN and CDR2 as SYDVKM. V was trimmed by 4 bases and J by 0 bases, leaving 10 bases between them. CDR3 size: 15 residues. Here the CDR3 reads CASSYQGISGNTIYF. The CDR3 DNA reads as TGTGCCAGCAGTTACCAAGGGATCTCTGGAAACACCATATATTTT.

This chain joins TRBV29-1 and TRBJ1-2; D is possibly TRBD1 (6 bases). The CDR3 covers 13 residues. CDR1 is SQVTM, CDR2 ANQGSEA, per germline. The V end was cut by 5 bases, the J end by 3 bases, with 13 bases between. CDR3 DNA sequence: TGCAGCGTTACCGAACAGGGTTACTATGGCTACACCTTC. Amino acids: CSVTEQGYYGYTF.

The V and J genes are TRBV11-2 and TRBJ1-6; 7 nucleotides agree with TRBD1. The CDR3 consists of 16 residues. Germline values: CDR1 SGHAT, CDR2 FQNNGV. V lost 6 bases to trimming and J lost 7 bases; unmatched junction nucleotides: 12. CDR3 amino acids: CASSQSRDSTNSPLHF. The CDR3 DNA reads as TGTGCCAGCAGTCAAAGCCGGGACAGTACGAATTCACCCCTCCACTTT. The entire variable domain, with the rest obtained from reference TRBV11-2 and TRBJ1-6, is as follows: EAGVAQSPRYKIIEKRQSVAFWCNPISGHATLYWYQQILGQGPKLLIQFQNNGVVDDSQLPKDRFSAERLKGVDSTLKIQPAKLEDSAVYLCASSQSRDSTNSPLHFGNGTRLTVT.

J is TRBJ1-5 and V is TRBV7-2; TRBD1 is a possible D gene (6 bases). Germline V gives CDR1 SGHTA, CDR2 FQGNSA. V was cut by 2 bases and J by 6 bases, with 8 bases left in between. This CDR3 is built from 13 residues. The CDR3 region has the DNA TGTGCCAGCAGCTTACCAGGGGCTCAGCCCCAGCATTTT. Protein: CASSLPGAQPQHF.

This clone was seen only a few times. This rearrangement joins TRBV5-6 to TRBJ1-4; 10 bases line up with TRBD1. V was clipped by 6 bases and J by 6 bases; unmatched bases: 5. Germline V lookup: CDR1 SGHDT, CDR2 YYEEEE. The CDR3 consists of 14 residues. The CDR3 nucleotides are TGTGCCAGCATCAAGACAGGGGGCGATGAAAAACTGTTTTTT. Encoded protein: CASIKTGGDEKLFF.

A single count supports this clone. The V call is TRBV27, the J call TRBJ1-6, with D perhaps TRBD1 (6 bases). Germline V gene sequence: CDR1 MNHEY, CDR2 SMNVEV (reference sequence). V lost 8 bases to trimming and J lost 7 bases, with 15 bases between them. The CDR3 is 14 amino acids. In DNA form, the CDR3 reads TGTGCCAGCTCGAGGGGGACCATAAATTCACCCCTCCACTTT. Translation gives CASSRGTINSPLHF.